Reported below is one T cell receptor (beta chain). Sequencing used immunoSEQ multiplex PCR; TCRdb keeps in-frame clones, though not all of them. The repertoire holds fewer than 150,000 clones, with around 79% as singletons. With 3 bases removed from V and 1 base from J, the gap between germline ends came to 8 bases. The germline CDR1 and CDR2 sequences are SQVTM and ANQGSEA. The CDR3 has 13 residues. These data come from a study of blood T cell repertoires in COVID-19. Whole-study context: The origin of the acute and convalescent COVID-19 samples was the United States, Italy and Spain.

The sample taken for sequencing was peripheral blood. This TCR derives from a man older than 75 with acute or convalescent COVID-19. The chain is built from TRBV29-1 and TRBJ2-3; D not resolved. The CDR3 sequence is CSVDALGTDTQYF. The DNA of the CDR3 is TGCAGCGTTGACGCTTTAGGCACAGATACGCAGTATTTT.